Below are 14 T cell receptor beta chains sequenced from a single sample in a study of regulatory T cells in long-lasting Graves disease. Time point indicated: persistent/refractory GD, antithyroid drugs over 5 years with positive TRAb. There was RNA extracted from PBMCs, and the TCR library was made from it. Investigators prepared the TCR beta libraries by applying iRepertoire HTBI primers and Arm-PCR of CDR3 regions. TCRdb used MiXCR to reprocess the multiplex PCR reads, holding one entry per CDR3 protein. The sample consists of roughly 490,000 distinct CDR3 sequences, 22% of them appearing once. Specimen: peripheral blood mononuclear cells (PBMCs), collected when the disease was refractory, from a patient treated with antithyroid drugs. These receptors all stem from a female donor with Graves disease.

This clonotype was recorded at least ten times. V and J are TRBV20-1 and TRBJ1-4; weak D call: TRBD1 (5 bases). V gave up 4 bases and J gave up 6 bases, with 12 bases separating them. CDR1 is DFQATT and CDR2 is SNEGSKA in the germline V gene (reference sequence). The CDR3 covers 13 residues. In nucleotides, the CDR3 is TGCAGTGCTACCGGGACCGCCGATGAAAAACTGTTTTTT. Encoded protein: CSATGTADEKLFF.

The sample holds a few counts of this clonotype. The CDR3 coding sequence is TGTGCCAGCTTGGGGGCACACGGTCACACTGAAGCTTTCTTT. Translation: CASLGAHGHTEAFF. The chain combines TRBV5-5 with TRBJ1-1, with TRBD1 as a possible D gene (6 bases). CDR1 is SGHKS, CDR2 YYEKEE, per germline (reference sequence). This CDR3 region has 14 residues. Trimming pared 7 bases from V and 3 bases from J, leaving 16 bases between.

A few counts support this clonotype. The germline gene is not matched at one end of the junction; a read error may be the cause. The chain has TRBV7-2 and TRBJ2-1; 10 bases are shared with TRBD2. The CDR3 has 15 residues. Per germline, CDR1 SGHTA and CDR2 FQGNSA. The CDR3, as DNA: TGTGCCAGCAGCCTAGCGGGGGCCCTGTACAATGAGCAGTTCTTC. Its translation: CASSLAGALYNEQFF.

This clonotype was seen repeatedly, ten times or more. The CDR3 DNA follows: TGTGCCGCAGGGGGCTCTGGAAACACCATATATTTT. Amino acids: CAAGGSGNTIYF. The chain has TRBV12-3 or TRBV12-4 and TRBJ1-3, with 7 bases lining up with TRBD1. Losses at the gene ends were 11 bases for V and 0 bases for J; bases not matched to a gene: 1. CDR3 length: 12 residues.

This chain uses TRBV5-5 with TRBJ2-2; D uncertain. V lost 3 bases, J lost 5 bases, and 14 bases lay in between. This CDR3 spans 15 amino acids. The germline V gene encodes CDR1 SGHKS and CDR2 YYEKEE (reference sequence). For the CDR3, the DNA is TGTGCCAGCAGCTCCGGTCATATAGGGACCGGGGAGCTGTTTTTT. As protein: CASSSGHIGTGELFF.

This clonotype was found a few times. The rearrangement links TRBV7-2 to TRBJ1-5; D gene unclear. The CDR3 has 14 amino acids. In germline, CDR1 is SGHTA, CDR2 FQGNSA. The germline V and J ends were trimmed by 3 bases and 0 bases, with 6 bases remaining between them. The CDR3 nucleotides read TGTGCCAGCAGCTTCCCCTATAGCAATCAGCCCCAGCATTTT. Translated, it gives CASSFPYSNQPQHF.

This clonotype was seen repeatedly, ten times or more. The V call is TRBV12-3 or TRBV12-4, the J call TRBJ1-3; D is uncertain. CDR3 length: 14 residues. The CDR3, as DNA: TGTGTCTCCCATCGCGCCAGCTCTGGAAACACCATATATTTT. Translated, it gives CVSHRASSGNTIYF.

This clonotype has ten or more counts. This chain links TRBV7-2 with TRBJ1-4; D is perhaps TRBD1 (5 bases). Germline assignment: CDR1 SGHTA and CDR2 FQGNSA. V lost 5 bases to trimming and J lost 5 bases, with 18 bases between them. The CDR3 contains 16 residues. CDR3 residues: CASSATGPLINEKLFF. The CDR3 DNA sequence: TGTGCCAGCAGCGCCACGGGACCCCTGATAAATGAAAAACTGTTTTTT.

To note about this clonotype: Given a far larger clone just one base away, this is likely a sequencing read error. V is TRBV11-3 and J is TRBJ2-2; TRBD2 is a possible D gene (5 bases). V lost 1 base, J lost 4 bases, and 7 bases lay in between. Germline loops: CDR1 SGHNT, CDR2 YENEEA. The CDR3 contains 14 residues. CDR3 in amino acids: CASSLAGITGELFF. CDR3 nucleotides: TGTGCCAGCAGCTTAGCGGGGATCACCGGGGAGCTGTTTTTT.

In DNA form, the CDR3 reads TGTGCCAGCAGTTCCAACGGAGAGCGGAAAGGAAACACCATATATTTT. This translates into CASSSNGERKGNTIYF. The chain carries TRBV28 and TRBJ1-3; D gene uncertain. The CDR3 has 16 amino acids. Germline CDR1 MDHEN, CDR2 SYDVKM. Trimming cost V 4 bases and J 4 bases, with 17 bases left between them.

In the case of this clonotype: This may arise from a read error, as a much more abundant clone is one base away. The genes are TRBV12-3 or TRBV12-4 and TRBJ1-4, with a weak D call TRBD1 (5 bases). Trimming stripped 8 bases from V and 3 bases from J, with 13 bases between. The CDR3 totals 14 residues. The CDR3 bases are TGTGCCAGCGGTGGGGCGCTGGCTAATGAAAAACTGTTTTTT. Translating it yields CASGGALANEKLFF.

Only a few counts were recorded for this clonotype. V gene TRBV30 combines with J gene TRBJ2-7, with D unresolved. With 7 bases removed from V and 0 bases from J, the gap between germline ends came to 16 bases. CDR1 is GTSNPN and CDR2 is SVGIG in the germline V gene (reference sequence). The CDR3 consists of 14 residues. CDR3 in DNA: TGTGCCTACACAAGGACCGCCGTCTCCTACGAGCAGTACTTC. Amino acid sequence: CAYTRTAVSYEQYF.

The chain uses TRBV12-3 or TRBV12-4 and TRBJ2-7; D might be TRBD1 (6 bases). Trimming stripped 1 base from V and 9 bases from J, with 19 bases between. This CDR3 contains 15 residues. CDR3 DNA sequence: TGTGCCAGCAGTTTAGACGGGACAAGTTCAAGCGGGCAGTACTTC. This translates into CASSLDGTSSSGQYF.

This clonotype was counted at least ten times. This sequence joins TRBV7-3 and TRBJ1-2, with 7 bases aligning to TRBD1. Germline V gene sequence: CDR1 SGHTA, CDR2 FQGTGA. CDR3 length equals 13 residues. The V gene end was trimmed by 4 bases and the J gene end by 7 bases; junction bases not matched to a gene: 6. CDR3 sequence (DNA): TGTGCCAGCAGCTCCCGGCAGGGGGGTGGCTACACCTTC. The encoded protein is CASSSRQGGGYTF.